This TCR beta chain was sequenced in a study of blood T cell repertoires in COVID-19. Study overall: COVID-19 samples collected from the United States, Italy and Spain covered acute and convalescent phases.

Trimming took off 0 bases at V and 0 bases at J, with 6 bases between the two ends. The germline gives CDR1 SGHRS, CDR2 YFSETQ. The CDR3 spans 14 residues. TCRdb keeps only in-frame clones here, not all; method: immunoSEQ multiplex PCR. The profile shows about 260,000 clones, about nine tenths of them singletons. This rearrangement joins TRBV5-1 to TRBJ1-1; D ambiguous. Source material: peripheral blood. This sequence was found in a person aged 18 to 35 with COVID-19, enrolled during active disease. CDR3 in amino acids: CASSLARVNTEAFF. CDR3 DNA: TGCGCCAGCAGCTTGGCGAGGGTGAACACTGAAGCTTTCTTT.